Each of the 30 T cell receptor beta chains below was sequenced from the same sample in a study of T cell responses to AZD1222 COVID-19 vaccine. Sequencing used immunoSEQ multiplex PCR; TCRdb keeps in-frame clones, though not all of them. The top ten hold about 3% of the sample, which has about 190,000 clones, 87% seen once. The sequenced sample was peripheral blood, obtained on day 0 of MenACWY control vaccination. These receptor sequences come from an adult in good health.

This chain joins TRBV19 and TRBJ1-6, with TRBD1 matching 8 bases. The germline V gene encodes CDR1 LNHDA and CDR2 SQIVND (reference sequence). The CDR3 extends over 14 amino acids. V was pared by 5 bases and J by 14 bases, with 11 bases of the junction left unmatched. The CDR3 sequence: CASSLGTGGYSLHF. Written as DNA, the CDR3 is TGTGCCAGTAGTCTAGGGACAGGCGGGTACTCCCTCCACTTT.

The chain has TRBV7-6 and TRBJ1-3, with D unclear. Germline V lookup: CDR1 SGHVS, CDR2 FNYEAQ. Deletions cut 3 bases from V and 2 bases from J, with 14 bases between. The CDR3 extends over 16 amino acids. This chain's CDR3 is CASSLGGAGTGNTIYF. The CDR3 DNA follows: TGTGCCAGCAGCTTGGGCGGTGCTGGGACTGGAAACACCATATATTTT.

The chain has TRBV6-5 and TRBJ1-5, with D unclear. The CDR3 length is 13 residues. V gave up 6 bases and J gave up 1 base, with 7 bases separating them. Germline CDR1 and CDR2: MNHEY and SVGAGI. The CDR3 spells CASRTQSNQPQHF. The CDR3 region has the DNA TGTGCCAGCAGGACACAGAGCAATCAGCCCCAGCATTTT.

This clone came up a few times. This chain connects TRBV5-1 to TRBJ1-1; D remains unclear. This CDR3 has 15 amino acids. Germline V gene lookup returns CDR1 SGHRS and CDR2 YFSETQ. Trimming removed 1 base at V and 3 bases at J, with 13 bases between. The CDR3, as DNA: TGCGCCAGCAGCTTGTGGCAGGAACGTTACACTGAAGCTTTCTTT. Amino acid sequence: CASSLWQERYTEAFF.

The chain uses TRBV9 and TRBJ2-3; 8 nucleotides line up with TRBD2. The germline V gene has CDR1 SGDLS and CDR2 YYNGEE. V was pared by 3 bases and J by 8 bases, with 20 bases of the junction left unmatched. CDR3 length: 18 amino acids. CDR3 DNA sequence: TGTGCCAGCAGCGCACCGACCGATGGACTAGCTGGTTCGGGTACGCAGTATTTT. As protein: CASSAPTDGLAGSGTQYF.

V and J are TRBV27 and TRBJ1-2; TRBD1 is a possible D gene (6 bases). CDR1 is MNHEY and CDR2 is SMNVEV in the germline V gene (reference sequence). This CDR3 contains 13 residues. Trimming left V 6 bases short and J 8 bases short, with 16 bases between. This CDR3 reads CASSLQTGEGYTF. In nucleotides, the CDR3 is TGTGCCAGCAGCCTACAGACAGGCGAAGGCTACACCTTC.

The chain carries TRBV7-9 and TRBJ1-3; no clear D gene. Germline CDR1 SEHNR, CDR2 FQNEAQ (reference sequence). The CDR3 is 16 amino acids. The germline V and J ends were trimmed by 5 bases and 0 bases, with 14 bases remaining between them. The DNA for the CDR3 is TGTGCCAGCAGCCAGTCTCGACTGTCCTCTGGAAACACCATATATTTT. It translates to CASSQSRLSSGNTIYF.

This clone was detected a few times. This chain joins TRBV19 and TRBJ1-1; D gene unclear. CDR1 and CDR2 (germline): LNHDA, SQIVND (reference sequence). The CDR3 is 11 residues long. Trimming cost V 8 bases and J 1 base, with 5 bases left between them. The CDR3 nucleotides are TGTGCCAGTGGTTGGAACACTGAAGCTTTCTTT. Translating it yields CASGWNTEAFF.

This clone is a singleton in its sample. The CDR3 nucleotides are TGTGCCAGCAGTTTCTCCGGGACTAGCGTCCCAGGGGAGCTGTTTTTT. Translating it yields CASSFSGTSVPGELFF. The chain uses TRBV6-2 or TRBV6-3 and TRBJ2-2; 10 nucleotides line up with TRBD2. Looked up from germline, CDR1 is MNHEY and CDR2 is SVGEGT. V lost 4 bases to trimming and J lost 8 bases; unmatched junction nucleotides: 10. The CDR3 is 16 amino acids.

The chain uses TRBV18 and TRBJ2-5; maybe TRBD2 (6 bases). CDR3 length equals 12 residues. The V end was cut by 3 bases, the J end by 4 bases, with 6 bases between. Per germline, CDR1 KGHSH and CDR2 LQKENI. In nucleotides, the CDR3 is TGTGCCAGCTCACCGGAGGGAGAGACCCAGTACTTC. Its translation is CASSPEGETQYF.

For this clone: The CDR3 does not end in the conserved phenylalanine or tryptophan, so this is likely a read error. Because the CDR3's place on the DNA is in doubt, the DNA is left out and the CDR3 is given as listed by TCRdb. This chain uses TRBV9 with TRBJ2-7; the table gives TRBD1 as D, unverified against the DNA. The germline CDR1 and CDR2 sequences are SGDLS and YYNGEE. A total of 14 residues make up the CDR3, ends included. This CDR3 is CASSDGTGVGYEDL.

The rearrangement links TRBV27 to TRBJ2-1, with 7 bases aligning to TRBD2. The CDR3 has 14 amino acids. The ends lost 6 bases at V and 7 bases at J; junction bases unmatched: 9. The germline CDR1 and CDR2 sequences are MNHEY and SMNVEV (reference sequence). CDR3 DNA: TGTGCCAGCAGACAGACTAGCCCGCAGAATGAGCAGTTCTTC. This sequence encodes CASRQTSPQNEQFF.

The rearrangement links TRBV15 to TRBJ2-1; TRBD1 might be the D (5 bases). CDR1 and CDR2 from the germline V gene are LNHNV and YYDKDF (reference sequence). V was pared by 0 bases and J by 7 bases, with 16 bases between. This CDR3 region has 16 residues. The CDR3 DNA is TGTGCCACCAGCAGAGATTCTGACAGTCAATTAAATGAGCAGTTCTTC. Its protein is CATSRDSDSQLNEQFF.

The chain is built from TRBV9 and TRBJ1-5; D is unclear. Looked up from germline, CDR1 is SGDLS and CDR2 is YYNGEE. V shed 2 bases and J shed 0 bases, with 9 bases lying between them. This CDR3 has 15 amino acids. The CDR3 nucleotides are TGTGCCAGCAGCGTCGCAGTCTATAGCAATCAGCCCCAGCATTTT. Protein: CASSVAVYSNQPQHF.

The chain carries TRBV3-1 (or the pseudogene TRBV3-2) and TRBJ1-2; possible D gene TRBD1, 6 bases. V lost 1 base and J 2 bases, leaving 11 bases between the germline ends. The CDR3 has 15 residues. The germline CDR1 and CDR2 sequences are LGHDT and YNNKEL (reference sequence). The CDR3 region is CASSQGLRGNYGYTF. DNA of the CDR3: TGTGCCAGCAGCCAAGGTCTGAGGGGGAACTATGGCTACACCTTC.

Here the CDR3 DNA reads TGTGCCAGTAGTAGTGGCCTCAACTCCTACAATGAGCAGTTCTTC. Encoded protein: CASSSGLNSYNEQFF. The chain combines TRBV19 with TRBJ2-1; no clear D gene. Germline assignment: CDR1 LNHDA and CDR2 SQIVND (reference sequence). Trimming removed 4 bases from V and 0 bases from J, with 10 bases in between. CDR3 length: 15 amino acids.

The V gene is TRBV5-4, the J gene TRBJ2-1, with TRBD2 identical over 11 bases. V gave up 0 bases and J gave up 8 bases; unmatched junction bases: 10. Germline CDR1 and CDR2: SGHNT and YYREEE (reference sequence). CDR3 length: 17 residues. CDR3 in amino acids: CASSLALLAGVFDEQFF. The CDR3 DNA follows: TGTGCCAGCAGCTTGGCGCTACTAGCGGGAGTGTTCGATGAGCAGTTCTTC.

The chain couples TRBV28 to TRBJ2-7; D assignment may be TRBD1 or TRBD2 (5 bases each). Germline CDR1 and CDR2: MDHEN and SYDVKM. The CDR3 has 14 amino acids. V was pared by 2 bases and J by 2 bases, with 10 bases between. CDR3 bases: TGTGCCAGCAGTTTACGGGACCGGACCTACGAGCAGTACTTC. This encodes CASSLRDRTYEQYF. The full variable domain, in which reference TRBV28 and TRBJ2-7 provide the parts outside the CDR3, is DVKVTQSSRYLVKRTGEKVFLECVQDMDHENMFWYRQDPGLGLRLIYFSYDVKMKEKGDIPEGYSVSREKKERFSLILESASTNQTSMYLCASSLRDRTYEQYFGPGTRLTVT.

CDR3 nucleotides: TGTGCCAGCAGTTTATCTGGGGTCACTGAAGCTTTCTTT. Amino acids: CASSLSGVTEAFF. The chain couples TRBV12-3 or TRBV12-4 to TRBJ1-1; no clear D. Trimming took 2 bases from V and 4 from J, leaving 8 bases between them. This CDR3 spans 13 amino acids.

The chain joins TRBV3-1 (or the pseudogene TRBV3-2) to TRBJ2-1; 7 bases line up with TRBD1. The V gene's germline CDR1 is LGHDT and CDR2 YNNKEL (reference sequence). The CDR3 is made up of 15 amino acids. Trimming removed 2 bases from V and 6 bases from J; junction bases left unmatched: 7. This chain's CDR3 is CASSQPGTVINEQFF. In DNA, the CDR3 is TGTGCCAGCAGCCAACCTGGGACAGTTATCAATGAGCAGTTCTTC.

This chain uses TRBV10-3 with TRBJ1-1, with D perhaps TRBD1 (5 bases). Germline CDR1 is ENHRY and CDR2 is SYGVKD. CDR3 length: 11 amino acids. V lost 6 bases and J lost 7, with 9 bases in between. DNA for the CDR3: TGTGCCATCAGAACAACAGGTGAAGCTTTCTTT. Translated: CAIRTTGEAFF.

This clone appeared once. The V and J genes are TRBV4-3 and TRBJ2-2, with D possibly being TRBD1 (6 bases). Germline CDR1 reads LGHNA; CDR2 reads YSLEER. The CDR3 spans 16 residues. V dropped 0 bases and J dropped 5 bases, with 13 bases sitting between them. The DNA of the CDR3 is TGCGCCAGCAGCCAAGATCCGGGGCAGGGGACCGGGGAGCTGTTTTTT. This gives the protein CASSQDPGQGTGELFF.

The chain recombines TRBV28 with TRBJ2-5; TRBD2 agrees at 11 bases. V lost 6 bases to trimming and J lost 2 bases; unmatched junction nucleotides: 8. The CDR3 totals 16 residues. Germline CDR1 reads MDHEN; CDR2 reads SYDVKM. Here the CDR3 DNA reads TGTGCCAGCAGCTTAATAGCGGGAGGGCCGCAAGAGACCCAGTACTTC. Translating it yields CASSLIAGGPQETQYF.

The V gene is TRBV10-3, the J gene TRBJ2-3; unclear D gene. This CDR3 is built from 15 residues. The V and J ends lost 2 bases and 0 bases respectively, with 9 bases between them. Germline V gene lookup returns CDR1 ENHRY and CDR2 SYGVKD. CDR3 sequence reads: CAISEGQPSTDTQYF. The CDR3 bases are TGTGCCATCAGTGAGGGCCAACCCAGCACAGATACGCAGTATTTT.

V and J are TRBV7-9 and TRBJ1-4, with TRBD1 identical over 9 bases. The CDR3 sequence is 15 residues long. The germline V gene encodes CDR1 SEHNR and CDR2 FQNEAQ (reference sequence). With V trimmed by 2 bases and J by 8 bases, 6 bases remained unmatched. The CDR3 reads CASSLYRDREEKLFF. The CDR3 bases are TGTGCCAGCAGCTTATACCGGGACAGGGAGGAAAAACTGTTTTTT.

The chain combines TRBV6-5 with TRBJ2-7; 9 nucleotides agree with TRBD1. The CDR3 spans 15 residues. The trim removed 2 bases at V and 3 bases at J, leaving 5 bases unmatched. Germline V gene lookup returns CDR1 MNHEY and CDR2 SVGAGI. CDR3: CASSYAGTGIYEQYF. The CDR3 DNA reads TGTGCCAGCAGTTACGCCGGGACAGGGATCTACGAGCAGTACTTC.

Here the CDR3 DNA reads TGTGCCAGCAGCCCCGACAGGGCGATTGACTACACCTTC. It specifies CASSPDRAIDYTF. This sequence joins TRBV6-6 and TRBJ1-2, with 7 nucleotides matching TRBD1. V was clipped by 6 bases and J by 10 bases; unmatched bases: 11. This CDR3 has 13 amino acids. Per germline, CDR1 MNHNY and CDR2 SVGAGI (reference sequence).

This clone was found once. The chain couples TRBV5-5 to TRBJ2-2; 10 positions match TRBD2. The CDR3 loop spans 16 amino acids. Germline loops: CDR1 SGHKS, CDR2 YYEKEE (reference sequence). The V gene end was trimmed by 3 bases and the J gene end by 6 bases; junction bases not matched to a gene: 8. The CDR3 here is CASSYRLAGGPGELFF. The CDR3 DNA reads TGTGCCAGCAGCTACCGACTAGCGGGTGGCCCCGGGGAGCTGTTTTTT.

This sequence joins TRBV28 and TRBJ1-6, with a weak D call TRBD1 (5 bases). Trimming left V 7 bases short and J 6 bases short, with 16 bases between. Germline V gene lookup returns CDR1 MDHEN and CDR2 SYDVKM. CDR3 length equals 15 residues. The chain's CDR3 is CASNTRGVRNSPLHF. The CDR3 DNA is TGTGCCAGCAATACAAGGGGTGTTCGTAATTCACCCCTCCACTTT.

This chain joins TRBV18 and TRBJ2-3; TRBD2 aligns across 10 bases. V shed 2 bases and J 4 bases; nucleotides not matched to a gene: 9. This CDR3 is 17 amino acids long. Germline lookup yields CDR1 KGHSH and CDR2 LQKENI. The CDR3: CASSPIDSGRIADTQYF. The CDR3, as DNA: TGTGCCAGCTCACCAATCGATAGCGGGAGGATTGCAGATACGCAGTATTTT.